This paragraph covers one T cell receptor beta chain sequence. Its antigen remains unknown. The table came from immunoSEQ multiplex PCR; TCRdb's copy has only in-frame clones and leaves some out. The sample carries under 2,500,000 clones, approximately 96% recorded once. These data originate in a study of shared clonotypes between healthy human individuals. Findings and caveats of the study: Larger estimated richness was generally recorded for naive subsets relative to memory subsets.

Per germline, CDR1 MNHEY and CDR2 SMNVEV (reference sequence). The CDR3 has 17 amino acids. V shed 1 base and J 4 bases; nucleotides not matched to a gene: 7. This sequence joins TRBV27 and TRBJ2-2, with 9 bases matching TRBD2. The sequence derives from a man younger than 30 in good health. Sample: naive CD4+ T cells sorted from blood. Documented subset: CD45RA+ positively selected. Written as DNA, the CDR3 is TGTGCCAGCAGTTTATTCGTTGGGACTAGCCTCACCGGGGAGCTGTTTTTT. Translation: CASSLFVGTSLTGELFF.